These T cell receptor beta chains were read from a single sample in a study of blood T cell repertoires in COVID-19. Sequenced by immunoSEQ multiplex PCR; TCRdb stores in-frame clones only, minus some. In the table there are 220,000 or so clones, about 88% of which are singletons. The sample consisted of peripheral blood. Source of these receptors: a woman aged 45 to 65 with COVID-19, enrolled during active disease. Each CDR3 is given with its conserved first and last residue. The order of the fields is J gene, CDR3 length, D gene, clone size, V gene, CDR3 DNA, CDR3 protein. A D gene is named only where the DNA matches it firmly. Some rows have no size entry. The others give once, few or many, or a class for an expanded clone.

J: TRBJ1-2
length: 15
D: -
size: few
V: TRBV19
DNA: TGTGCCAGTACCCTCGCGGGGCCTGAAAACTATGGCTACACCTTC
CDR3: CASTLAGPENYGYTF

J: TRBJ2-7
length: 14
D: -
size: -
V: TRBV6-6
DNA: TGTGCCAGCAGTTACCCCAACAGGGCCTACGAGCAGTACTTC
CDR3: CASSYPNRAYEQYF

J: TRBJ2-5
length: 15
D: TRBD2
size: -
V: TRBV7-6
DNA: TGTGCCAGCAGCCTCGGGACTAGCGGGGAGGAGACCCAGTACTTC
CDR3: CASSLGTSGEETQYF

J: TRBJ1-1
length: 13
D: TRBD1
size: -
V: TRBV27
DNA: TGTGCCAGCAGTTGGGGACAGGGGGCTCAAGCTTTCTTT
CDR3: CASSWGQGAQAFF

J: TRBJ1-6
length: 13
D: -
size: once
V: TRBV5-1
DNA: TGCGCCAGCAGCTTGGAAGTAGAATCACCCCTCCACTTT
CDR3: CASSLEVESPLHF

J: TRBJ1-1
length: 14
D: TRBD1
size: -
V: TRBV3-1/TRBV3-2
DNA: TGTGCCAGCAGCCAAGCCAGGGGGCTTAATGGAGCTTTCTTT
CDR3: CASSQARGLNGAFF

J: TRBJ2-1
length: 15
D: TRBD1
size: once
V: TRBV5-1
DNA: TGCGCCAGCAGCCCCTACTCACAGGGGTCGCATGAGCAGTTCTTC
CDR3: CASSPYSQGSHEQFF

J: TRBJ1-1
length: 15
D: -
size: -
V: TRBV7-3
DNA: TGTGCCAGCAGCTACAGCGGACCTAGCAGGACTGAAGCTTTCTTT
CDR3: CASSYSGPSRTEAFF

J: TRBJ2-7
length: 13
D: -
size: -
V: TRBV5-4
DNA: TGTGCCAGCAGCTTGGATCAGGGCTACGAGCAGTACTTC
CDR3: CASSLDQGYEQYF

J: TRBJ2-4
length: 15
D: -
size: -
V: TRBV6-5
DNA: TGTGCCAGCAGTCCGGAGACAGAGGACAAAAACATTCAGTACTTC
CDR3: CASSPETEDKNIQYF

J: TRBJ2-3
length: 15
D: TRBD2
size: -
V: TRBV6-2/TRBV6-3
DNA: TGTGCCAGCAGCACCGGGACTAGCTTCACAGATACGCAGTATTTT
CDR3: CASSTGTSFTDTQYF

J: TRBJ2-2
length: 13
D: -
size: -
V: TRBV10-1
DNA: TGCGCCAGCAGTGGCGAGCTCACCGGGGAGCTGTTTTTT
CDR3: CASSGELTGELFF

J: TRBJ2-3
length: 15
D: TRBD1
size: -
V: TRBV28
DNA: TGTGCCAGCACCCTGGGACAGGGCTACACAGATACGCAGTATTTT
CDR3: CASTLGQGYTDTQYF

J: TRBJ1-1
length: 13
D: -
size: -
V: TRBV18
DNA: TGTGCCAGCTCGTCGGATAGGGGCACTGAAGCTTTCTTT
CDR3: CASSSDRGTEAFF

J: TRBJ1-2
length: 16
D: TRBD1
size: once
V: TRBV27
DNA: TGTGCCAGCAGTTTATCGCCGACAGGGGTGATCTATGGCTACACCTTC
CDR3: CASSLSPTGVIYGYTF

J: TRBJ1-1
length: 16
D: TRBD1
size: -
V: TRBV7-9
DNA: TGTGCCAGCAGCTTAAAGGGAACAGGGGAGGACACTGAAGCTTTCTTT
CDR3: CASSLKGTGEDTEAFF

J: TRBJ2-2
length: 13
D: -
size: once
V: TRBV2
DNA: TGTGCCAGCAGTGCACAGAACACCGGGGAGCTGTTTTTT
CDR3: CASSAQNTGELFF

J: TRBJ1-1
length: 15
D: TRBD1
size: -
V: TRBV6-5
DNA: TGTGCCAGCAGTAGAACCGGGACAGGGGACACTGAAGCTTTCTTT
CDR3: CASSRTGTGDTEAFF

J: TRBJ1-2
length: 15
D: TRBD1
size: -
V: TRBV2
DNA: TGTGCCAGCAGTGAAATGGGACAGGGGGCTTGGGGCTACACCTTC
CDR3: CASSEMGQGAWGYTF

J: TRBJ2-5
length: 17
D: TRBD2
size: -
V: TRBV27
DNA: TGTGCCAGCAGTTTATCAAGCCGGACTAGCGCGCGGGAGACCCAGTACTTC
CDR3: CASSLSSRTSARETQYF

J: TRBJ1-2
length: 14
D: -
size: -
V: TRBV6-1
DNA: TGTGCCAGCAGTGAAGGGGGAGGTTGGGGTGGCTACACCTTC
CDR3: CASSEGGGWGGYTF

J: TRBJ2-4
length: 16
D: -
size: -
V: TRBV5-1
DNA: TGCGCCAGCAGCTCATTAGAACTAGGTACCAAAAACATTCAGTACTTC
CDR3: CASSSLELGTKNIQYF

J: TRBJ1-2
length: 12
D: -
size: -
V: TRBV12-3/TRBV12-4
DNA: TGTGCCAGCAGCCCCGGCGGGAATGGCTACACCTTC
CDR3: CASSPGGNGYTF

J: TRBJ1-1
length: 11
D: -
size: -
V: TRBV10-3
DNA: TGTGCCATAGGCCCAGGGGATGAAGCTTTCTTT
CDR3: CAIGPGDEAFF

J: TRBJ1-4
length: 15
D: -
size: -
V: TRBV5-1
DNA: TGCGCCAGCAGCCTCTATCCCGCCTCAAATGAAAAACTGTTTTTT
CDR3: CASSLYPASNEKLFF

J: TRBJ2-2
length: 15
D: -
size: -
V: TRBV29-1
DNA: TGCAGCGCCTCCCGGGGGAGACTAAACACCGGGGAGCTGTTTTTT
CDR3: CSASRGRLNTGELFF

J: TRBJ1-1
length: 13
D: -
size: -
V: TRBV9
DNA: TGTGCCAGCAGCGTAAAGGAGGGTGGAGAAGCTTTCTTT
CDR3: CASSVKEGGEAFF

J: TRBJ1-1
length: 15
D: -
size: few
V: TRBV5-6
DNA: TGTGCCAGCAGCTCCGATGAGACCCAGGTGGCGGAAGCTTTCTTT
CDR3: CASSSDETQVAEAFF

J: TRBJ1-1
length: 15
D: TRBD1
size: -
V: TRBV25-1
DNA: TGTGCCAGCACCTCATCCCGGACAGGGAACACTGAAGCTTTCTTT
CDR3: CASTSSRTGNTEAFF

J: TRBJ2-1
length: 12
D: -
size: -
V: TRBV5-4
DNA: TGTGCCAGCAGCTTGGCACTCAATGAGCAGTTCTTC
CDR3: CASSLALNEQFF

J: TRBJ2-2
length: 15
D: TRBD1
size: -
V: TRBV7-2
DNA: TGTGCCAGCAGCTTATACAGGGGTAGCACCGGGGAGCTGTTTTTT
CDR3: CASSLYRGSTGELFF

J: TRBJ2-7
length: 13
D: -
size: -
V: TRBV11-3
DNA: TGTGCCAGCAGCTTAGAGTATCAGCAGGGCCAGTACTTC
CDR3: CASSLEYQQGQYF

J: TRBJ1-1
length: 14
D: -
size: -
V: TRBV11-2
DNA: TGTGCCAGCAGCGCCGGACAGATGAACACTGAAGCTTTCTTT
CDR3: CASSAGQMNTEAFF

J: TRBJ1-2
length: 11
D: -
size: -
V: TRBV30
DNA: TGTGCCTGGAGTCCGAGGGATGGCTACACCTTC
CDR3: CAWSPRDGYTF

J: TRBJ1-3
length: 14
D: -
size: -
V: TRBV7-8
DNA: TGTGCCAGCAGTTCCTATGGTGCTGGAAACACCATATATTTT
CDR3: CASSSYGAGNTIYF

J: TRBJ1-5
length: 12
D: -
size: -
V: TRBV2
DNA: TGTGCCAGCAGCCAACAGGGTCTGCCCCAGCATTTT
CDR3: CASSQQGLPQHF

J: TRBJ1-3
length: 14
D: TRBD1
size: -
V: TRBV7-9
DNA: TGTGCCAGCAGCTCCGCAGGGGGTTCAAACACCATATATTTT
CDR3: CASSSAGGSNTIYF

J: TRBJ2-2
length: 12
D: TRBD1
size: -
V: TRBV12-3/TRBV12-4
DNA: TGTGCCAGCATCAGGGGGCCCGGGGAGCTGTTTTTT
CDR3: CASIRGPGELFF

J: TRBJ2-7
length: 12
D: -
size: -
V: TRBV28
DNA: TGTGCCAGCAGATCAGGGGTGTCGGAGCAGTACTTC
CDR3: CASRSGVSEQYF

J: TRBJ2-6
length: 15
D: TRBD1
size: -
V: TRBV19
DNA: TGTGCCAGTACCACAGGGGGTGGCTGGGCCAACGTCCTGACTTTC
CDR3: CASTTGGGWANVLTF

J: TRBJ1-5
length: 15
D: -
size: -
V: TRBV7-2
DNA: TGTGCCAGCAGCTTGGGTGCTGGGAGTGATCAGCCCCAGCATTTT
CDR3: CASSLGAGSDQPQHF

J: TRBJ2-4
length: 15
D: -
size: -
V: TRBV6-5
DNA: TGTGCCAGCACCTCCTTCGAGGGAGCCAAAAACATTCAGTACTTC
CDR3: CASTSFEGAKNIQYF

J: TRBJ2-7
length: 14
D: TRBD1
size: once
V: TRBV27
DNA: TGTGTCAGCAGTTCCGGGACAGGGTATTACGAGCAGTACTTC
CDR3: CVSSSGTGYYEQYF

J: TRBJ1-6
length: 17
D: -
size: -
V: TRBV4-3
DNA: TGCGCCAGCAGCCAAGACGAGGACACAACTGGTAATTCACCCCTCCACTTT
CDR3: CASSQDEDTTGNSPLHF

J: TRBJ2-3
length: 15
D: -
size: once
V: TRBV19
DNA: TGTGCCAGTACCGTAGGGGCCAATTCCGGAGATACGCAGTATTTT
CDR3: CASTVGANSGDTQYF

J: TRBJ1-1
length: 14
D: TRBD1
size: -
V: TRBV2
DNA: TGTGCCAGCTTGGGGGACAGGGTGAACACTGAAGCTTTCTTT
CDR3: CASLGDRVNTEAFF

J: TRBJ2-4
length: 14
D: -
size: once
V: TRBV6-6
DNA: TGTGCCAGCAGTCCCTCCAAGGCGGCGAACATTCAGTACTTC
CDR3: CASSPSKAANIQYF

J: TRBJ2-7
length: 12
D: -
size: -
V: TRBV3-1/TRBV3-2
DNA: TGTGCCAGCGGAGAAAATAGAGACGAGCAGTACTTC
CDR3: CASGENRDEQYF

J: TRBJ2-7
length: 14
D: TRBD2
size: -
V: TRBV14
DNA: TGTGCCAGCAGCCCCGGGGAGGGATGGTACGAGCAGTACTTC
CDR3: CASSPGEGWYEQYF

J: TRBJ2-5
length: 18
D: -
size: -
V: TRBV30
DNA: TGTGCCTGGAGTGTACTGGGCAGGGGCAGGGTGACCGGAGAGACCCAGTACTTC
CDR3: CAWSVLGRGRVTGETQYF

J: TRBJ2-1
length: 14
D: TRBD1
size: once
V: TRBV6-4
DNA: TGTGCCAGTGTCCGGGACAGCGCCGTTAATGAGCAGTTCTTC
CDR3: CASVRDSAVNEQFF

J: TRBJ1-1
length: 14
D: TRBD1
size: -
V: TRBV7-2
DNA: TGTGCCAGCAGCTCTACCCGACAGGGTACTGAAGCTTTCTTT
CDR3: CASSSTRQGTEAFF

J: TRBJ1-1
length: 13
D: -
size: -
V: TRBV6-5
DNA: TGTGCCAGCAGTCCACTGACTCCCCCGGGGGCTTTCTTT
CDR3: CASSPLTPPGAFF

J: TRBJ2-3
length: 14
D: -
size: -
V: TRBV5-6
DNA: TGTGCCAGCAGCTTGGAACTTTCCACAGATACGCAGTGTTTT
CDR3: CASSLELSTDTQCF

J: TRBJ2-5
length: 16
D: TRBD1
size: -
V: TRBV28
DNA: TGTGCCAGCAGTTCCTACCTGCGACAGGGGGCTAAGACCCAGTACTTC
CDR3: CASSSYLRQGAKTQYF

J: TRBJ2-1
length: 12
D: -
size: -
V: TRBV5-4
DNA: TGTGCCAGCAGCCAACAGGGCTATGAGCAGTTCTTC
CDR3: CASSQQGYEQFF

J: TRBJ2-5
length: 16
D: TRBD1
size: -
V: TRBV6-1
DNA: TGTGCCAGCAGTGCTATAACCGGGACAGGGGAAGAGACCCAGTACTTC
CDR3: CASSAITGTGEETQYF

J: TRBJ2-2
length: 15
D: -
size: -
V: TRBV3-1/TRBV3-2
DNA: TGTGCCAGCAGCCAACGGAGGGTGAACACCGGGGAGCTGTTTTTT
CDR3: CASSQRRVNTGELFF